This passage covers 29 T cell receptor beta chains from one sample sequenced in a study of beta chain features in type 1 diabetes. Expressed TCRB transcripts got sequenced, as all isolated RNA was reverse transcribed. The repertoire was sequenced with immunoSEQ multiplex PCR; TCRdb's copy has only in-frame clones and lacks some. The table shows about 660,000 clones, with about 14% occurring only once. Study-wide results and limits: Moderate yet significant TCRB CDR3 shortening was seen in Type 1 diabetes patients in all four CD4+ subsets.

No antigen has been assigned to these receptors. Sequenced: naive CD4+ T cells from blood. The receptors originated from a man aged 18 to 30 with type 1 diabetes.

In this sample, this clone turned up a few times. The gene calls are TRBV30 and TRBJ2-2; D is unresolved. Germline V lookup: CDR1 GTSNPN, CDR2 SVGIG (reference sequence). Trimming shortened V by 0 bases and J by 7 bases, and 6 bases separated the two germline ends. This CDR3 region has 12 residues. In DNA, the CDR3 is TGTGCCTGGAGTGTACAAAGCGGGGAGCTGTTTTTT. Protein sequence: CAWSVQSGELFF.

This chain connects TRBV30 to TRBJ1-1; unclear D gene. The germline gives CDR1 GTSNPN, CDR2 SVGIG (reference sequence). There are 14 residues in the CDR3. Trimming removed 2 bases from V and 1 base from J, with 11 bases in between. CDR3 DNA: TGTGCCTGGAGTCAAGGGTTGGAGAACACTGAAGCTTTCTTT. Translation gives CAWSQGLENTEAFF.

This clone has only a few counts. The V call is TRBV19, the J call TRBJ2-3; 9 positions agree with TRBD1. Germline V gene data show CDR1 as LNHDA and CDR2 as SQIVND (reference sequence). The junction had 9 bases not matched to a gene; V was cut back by 3 bases and J by 5 bases. The CDR3 is 16 amino acids. DNA of the CDR3: TGTGCCAGTAGTATCGGGGACAGGGTGCGTGGAGATACGCAGTATTTT. Translated, it gives CASSIGDRVRGDTQYF.

V is TRBV30 and J is TRBJ2-6; perhaps TRBD1 as D (6 bases). The CDR3 totals 14 residues. Trimming pared 3 bases from V and 4 bases from J, leaving 10 bases between. CDR1 and CDR2 (germline): GTSNPN, SVGIG (reference sequence). CDR3 bases: TGTGCCTGGAGAAGGACAGCCGGGGCCAACGTCCTGACTTTC. Protein product: CAWRRTAGANVLTF.

This clone has just a few counts. V gene TRBV4-1 combines with J gene TRBJ2-6; 10 bases match TRBD2. The CDR3 runs to 19 residues. Germline CDR1 reads MGHRA; CDR2 reads YSYEKL. V dropped 4 bases and J dropped 2; count of bases not matched to a gene: 11. The CDR3, as DNA: TGCGCCAGCAGCCTAAGGGCGCTAGCGGGAGAACCTGGGGCCAACGTCCTGACTTTC. It yields the protein CASSLRALAGEPGANVLTF.

V gene TRBV9 combines with J gene TRBJ1-2; 8 nucleotides line up with TRBD1. The trim removed 3 bases at V and 0 bases at J, leaving 7 bases unmatched. The germline CDR1 and CDR2 sequences are SGDLS and YYNGEE. This CDR3 region has 16 residues. CDR3 nucleotide sequence: TGTGCCAGCAGCGCGACAGGGGCCGAAGCTAACTATGGCTACACCTTC. Its translation is CASSATGAEANYGYTF.

DNA of the CDR3: TGCGCCAGCAGCTTGAGTGGGACAGGGGACAATGAGCAGTTCTTC. Amino acids: CASSLSGTGDNEQFF. V is TRBV5-1 and J is TRBJ2-1, with TRBD1 matching over 10 bases. The CDR3 covers 15 residues. With V trimmed by 1 base and J by 5 bases, 3 bases remained unmatched. The germline V gene has CDR1 SGHRS and CDR2 YFSETQ. Based on the CDR3 plus reference TRBV5-1 and TRBJ2-1, the full variable domain is KAGVTQTPRYLIKTRGQQVTLSCSPISGHRSVSWYQQTPGQGLQFLFEYFSETQRNKGNFPGRFSGRQFSNSRSEMNVSTLELGDSALYLCASSLSGTGDNEQFFGPGTRLTVL.

This clone occurred a few times. V usage is TRBV28 and J usage is TRBJ2-6, with 8 bases matching TRBD2. Germline V CDR1 and CDR2: MDHEN, SYDVKM. This CDR3 contains 14 residues. V lost 10 bases, J lost 4 bases, and 6 bases stayed unmatched. CDR3 coding DNA: TGTGCCACCTACGGGGGGGTAGGGGCCAACGTCCTGACTTTC. This translates into CATYGGVGANVLTF.

CDR3 sequence: CASSFGTGWGNNEQFF. DNA for the CDR3: TGCGCCAGCAGCTTTGGGACAGGGTGGGGCAACAATGAGCAGTTCTTC. The J gene is TRBJ2-1, the V gene TRBV5-1; 9 positions agree with TRBD1. The CDR3 consists of 16 residues. Unmatched junction bases numbered 8, after V lost 2 bases and J lost 5 bases. Looked up from germline, CDR1 is SGHRS and CDR2 is YFSETQ. The entire variable domain, with the rest obtained from reference TRBV5-1 and TRBJ2-1, is as follows: KAGVTQTPRYLIKTRGQQVTLSCSPISGHRSVSWYQQTPGQGLQFLFEYFSETQRNKGNFPGRFSGRQFSNSRSEMNVSTLELGDSALYLCASSFGTGWGNNEQFFGPGTRLTVL.

In its sample, this clone was seen a few times. This chain connects TRBV7-9 to TRBJ1-2; D remains ambiguous. Germline V gives CDR1 SEHNR, CDR2 FQNEAQ (reference sequence). The CDR3 sequence is 14 residues long. The V and J ends lost 5 bases and 0 bases respectively, with 10 bases between them. Here the CDR3 reads CASSPGISNYGYTF. CDR3 nucleotides: TGTGCCAGCAGCCCGGGGATATCTAACTATGGCTACACCTTC.

The chain employs TRBV2 and TRBJ1-1; D is possibly TRBD1 (5 bases). CDR3 length equals 16 residues. Trimming shortened V by 5 bases and J by 5 bases, and 21 bases separated the two germline ends. Germline V CDR1 and CDR2: SNHLY, FYNNEI. The CDR3 coding sequence is TGTGCCAGCAGTACTCGCAAGGATTGGGGGAGGACTGAAGCTTTCTTT. Translating gives CASSTRKDWGRTEAFF.

The chain couples TRBV28 to TRBJ2-1, with 7 bases matching TRBD2. CDR3 length: 16 amino acids. V lost 2 bases, J lost 4 bases, and 8 bases stayed unmatched. Germline V gene lookup returns CDR1 MDHEN and CDR2 SYDVKM. The CDR3 DNA reads as TGTGCCAGCAGTTTAGCGTCGCGGGAGAGTTACAATGAGCAGTTCTTC. Its protein product is CASSLASRESYNEQFF.

This clone was counted only a few times. The V call is TRBV30, the J call TRBJ1-5; D not certain. Trimming pared 0 bases from V and 7 bases from J, leaving 13 bases between. The CDR3 spans 14 residues. Germline loops: CDR1 GTSNPN, CDR2 SVGIG (reference sequence). Written as DNA, the CDR3 is TGTGCCTGGAGTGTTACGGGAGCGGACCAGCCCCAGCATTTT. This sequence encodes CAWSVTGADQPQHF.

This clone showed up just a few times. The rearrangement uses TRBV6-1 and TRBJ2-1; tentatively, D is TRBD1 (6 bases). The CDR3 totals 16 residues. Trimming cost V 2 bases and J 5 bases, with 16 bases left between them. Germline V gives CDR1 MNHNS, CDR2 SASEGT. The CDR3 sequence is CASSEKGHQGDNEQFF. The CDR3 coding sequence is TGTGCCAGCAGTGAAAAGGGACACCAGGGCGACAATGAGCAGTTCTTC.

The chain has TRBV5-4 and TRBJ2-1; D is unclear. Deletions cut 4 bases from V and 5 bases from J, with 10 bases between. The CDR3 runs to 13 residues. Germline values: CDR1 SGHNT, CDR2 YYREEE (reference sequence). CDR3 DNA sequence: TGTGCCAGCAGCCTGTCACAGAACAATGAGCAGTTCTTC. Translated, it gives CASSLSQNNEQFF.

This rearrangement joins TRBV7-9 to TRBJ1-2; a weak D match, TRBD1 (6 bases). Germline V gene lookup returns CDR1 SEHNR and CDR2 FQNEAQ (reference sequence). Deletions cut 5 bases from V and 4 bases from J, with 11 bases between. The CDR3 consists of 13 residues. The CDR3 reads CASSTQDSYGYTF. In DNA, the CDR3 is TGTGCCAGCAGCACCCAGGACAGCTATGGCTACACCTTC. Complete variable domain (other parts from reference TRBV7-9 and TRBJ1-2): DTGVSQNPRHKITKRGQNVTFRCDPISEHNRLYWYRQTLGQGPEFLTYFQNEAQLEKSRLLSDRFSAERPKGSFSTLEIQRTEQGDSAMYLCASSTQDSYGYTFGSGTRLTVV.

This clone was seen a few times. The J gene is TRBJ2-3, the V gene TRBV2, with D possibly TRBD1 on 6 matching bases. V lost 3 bases and J lost 5, with 12 bases in between. Germline V gives CDR1 SNHLY, CDR2 FYNNEI. The length of the CDR3 is 14 residues. Here the CDR3 DNA reads TGTGCCAGCAGTGATGCAGGGGTGATAGATACGCAGTATTTT. Translated: CASSDAGVIDTQYF.

V gene TRBV9 combines with J gene TRBJ2-5; no definite D call. This CDR3 comprises 18 residues. Trimming left V 4 bases short and J 5 bases short, with 27 bases between. Germline V CDR1 and CDR2: SGDLS, YYNGEE. The CDR3 sequence: CASSSSPFGQRLYETQYF. The DNA of the CDR3 is TGTGCCAGCAGCTCCTCTCCCTTCGGGCAGCGTCTGTACGAGACCCAGTACTTC.

This chain links TRBV5-1 with TRBJ2-2; D is perhaps TRBD2 (5 bases). With 3 bases removed from V and 2 bases from J, the gap between germline ends came to 8 bases. Germline V gives CDR1 SGHRS, CDR2 YFSETQ. The CDR3 is made up of 14 amino acids. CDR3 loop: CASSWTVNTGELFF. CDR3 bases: TGCGCCAGCAGCTGGACTGTTAACACCGGGGAGCTGTTTTTT. Variable domain in full (rest from reference TRBV5-1 and TRBJ2-2): KAGVTQTPRYLIKTRGQQVTLSCSPISGHRSVSWYQQTPGQGLQFLFEYFSETQRNKGNFPGRFSGRQFSNSRSEMNVSTLELGDSALYLCASSWTVNTGELFFGEGSRLTVL.

As for this clone: This same CDR3 is encoded by further DNA sequences in the sample. The chain links TRBV7-2 to TRBJ2-3; D unresolved. Germline V gives CDR1 SGHTA, CDR2 FQGNSA. V was shortened by 5 bases and J by 3 bases, with 6 bases between the two germline ends. CDR3 size: 12 residues. This CDR3 is CASSPRTDTQYF. The CDR3 DNA reads TGTGCCAGCAGCCCCAGAACAGATACGCAGTATTTT.

This clone was recorded a few times. This chain connects TRBV5-4 to TRBJ2-5; 8 nucleotides align to TRBD2. The CDR3 contains 14 residues. Germline V gene lookup returns CDR1 SGHNT and CDR2 YYREEE (reference sequence). The V gene end was trimmed by 1 base and the J gene end by 8 bases; junction bases not matched to a gene: 7. The CDR3 sequence: CASSLSGGLRTQYF. The CDR3 DNA is TGTGCCAGCAGCTTGAGCGGGGGCTTGAGAACCCAGTACTTC.

This clone was seen more than once but under ten times. This chain connects TRBV7-2 to TRBJ2-7; tentatively, D is TRBD2 (5 bases). CDR3 length: 17 residues. V was cut by 2 bases and J by 11 bases, with 28 bases left in between. Germline values: CDR1 SGHTA, CDR2 FQGNSA. CDR3 nucleotides: TGTGCCAGCAGCTTACTCCCTGGACGGTTTAATTCGGGAAGGAAGTACTTC. Translation: CASSLLPGRFNSGRKYF.

This clone was seen more than once but under ten times. V and J are TRBV14 and TRBJ2-7, with D unclear. Germline V gene lookup returns CDR1 SGHDN and CDR2 FVKESK. V lost 0 bases to trimming and J lost 3 bases, with 18 bases between them. The CDR3 runs 17 residues. CDR3 in amino acids: CASSQDFSPRTGYEQYF. In DNA form, the CDR3 reads TGTGCCAGCAGCCAAGATTTTTCGCCCCGTACCGGCTACGAGCAGTACTTC. Combining the CDR3 with reference TRBV14 and TRBJ2-7 gives the whole variable domain EAGVTQFPSHSVIEKGQTVTLRCDPISGHDNLYWYRRVMGKEIKFLLHFVKESKQDESGMPNNRFLAERTGGTYSTLKVQPAELEDSGVYFCASSQDFSPRTGYEQYFGPGTRLTVT.

The chain is built from TRBV7-2 and TRBJ2-5, with D perhaps being TRBD1 or TRBD2 (6 bases each). Trimming took off 0 bases at V and 6 bases at J, with 17 bases between the two ends. This CDR3 spans 16 amino acids. Germline V gene lookup returns CDR1 SGHTA and CDR2 FQGNSA. The CDR3 region has the DNA TGTGCCAGCAGCTTAGCGAATTCTAGGGGGGTAAAGACCCAGTACTTC. Its protein is CASSLANSRGVKTQYF.

There are a few counts of this clone. V usage is TRBV5-1 and J usage is TRBJ2-1, with 9 nucleotides matching TRBD2. CDR3 size: 15 residues. CDR1 is SGHRS and CDR2 is YFSETQ in the germline V gene. Trimming removed 3 bases from V and 4 bases from J; junction bases left unmatched: 5. The chain's CDR3 is CASSSSSGTYNEQFF. CDR3 in DNA: TGCGCCAGCAGCTCCTCTAGCGGGACATACAATGAGCAGTTCTTC.

Concerning this clone: Other DNA sequences in this sample translate to the same CDR3. The V gene is TRBV29-1, the J gene TRBJ2-5, with 7 bases fitting TRBD1. The J segment lost 2 bases and the V segment lost 4 bases, leaving 1 base of the junction unmatched. The V gene's germline CDR1 is SQVTM and CDR2 ANQGSEA. CDR3 size: 12 residues. CDR3 coding DNA: TGCAGCGTTGGGGGACAGCAAGAGACCCAGTACTTC. This codes for CSVGGQQETQYF.

The V gene is TRBV7-2, the J gene TRBJ2-7, with D maybe TRBD1 (6 bases). There are 14 residues in the CDR3. V was cut by 3 bases and J by 3 bases, with 12 bases left in between. The germline CDR1 and CDR2 sequences are SGHTA and FQGNSA. CDR3 residues: CASSLDSNYYEQYF. The CDR3 coding sequence is TGTGCCAGCAGCTTGGACAGCAACTACTACGAGCAGTACTTC. The whole variable domain, remainder taken from reference TRBV7-2 and TRBJ2-7, is GAGVSQSPSNKVTEKGKDVELRCDPISGHTALYWYRQSLGQGLEFLIYFQGNSAPDKSGLPSDRFSAERTGGSVSTLTIQRTQQEDSAVYLCASSLDSNYYEQYFGPGTRLTVT.

The chain employs TRBV7-2 and TRBJ2-7; 8 nucleotides align to TRBD1. The junction had 11 bases not matched to a gene; V was cut back by 4 bases and J by 6 bases. The CDR3 contains 15 residues. Germline CDR1 SGHTA, CDR2 FQGNSA. The CDR3 coding sequence is TGTGCCAGCAGCTCTGACGGACAGGGAAGATTCGAGCAGTACTTC. Protein: CASSSDGQGRFEQYF.

In this sample, this clone turned up a few times. V usage is TRBV7-9 and J usage is TRBJ2-5; D may be TRBD2 (7 bases). V gave up 5 bases and J gave up 0 bases, with 19 bases separating them. CDR1 and CDR2 (germline): SEHNR, FQNEAQ (reference sequence). The CDR3 runs to 17 residues. CDR3 coding DNA: TGTGCCAGCAGCCCAATCCGTCGGGGGGCTAACCAAGAGACCCAGTACTTC. Its protein product is CASSPIRRGANQETQYF. The full variable domain, with the rest looked up from reference TRBV7-9 and TRBJ2-5, is DTGVSQNPRHKITKRGQNVTFRCDPISEHNRLYWYRQTLGQGPEFLTYFQNEAQLEKSRLLSDRFSAERPKGSFSTLEIQRTEQGDSAMYLCASSPIRRGANQETQYFGPGTRLLVL.